What follows is one T cell receptor (beta chain) and its context. What it binds is not known. This sample was included in a study of lymphopenia after photon versus proton radiotherapy. Study results and caveats: Photon-treated patients lost naive T cells and TCR diversity; proton-treated stayed stable. Oligoclonal CD8+ Temra expansion after nadir drove photon patients' diversity drop. Authors raise, but do not show, better survival with proton therapy.

This table comes from immunoSEQ multiplex PCR, and its TCRdb copy is limited to in-frame clones, with some not included. Of 7,000 to 8,500 clones listed, just under 95% are singletons. The germline V gene has CDR1 PRHDT and CDR2 FYEKMQ (reference sequence). The length of the CDR3 is 15 residues. Trimming took off 2 bases at V and 5 bases at J, with 15 bases between the two ends. The sequences come from peripheral blood, collected from a patient treated with photon-based radiotherapy. The V gene is TRBV13, the J gene TRBJ2-5; a possible D gene is TRBD2 (6 bases). This receptor was identified in a woman aged 50 to 60 with cholangiocarcinoma. CDR3 DNA sequence: TGTGCCAGCAGCTTATGGAGGGGCCCTAGGGAGACCCAGTACTTC. Translated: CASSLWRGPRETQYF.